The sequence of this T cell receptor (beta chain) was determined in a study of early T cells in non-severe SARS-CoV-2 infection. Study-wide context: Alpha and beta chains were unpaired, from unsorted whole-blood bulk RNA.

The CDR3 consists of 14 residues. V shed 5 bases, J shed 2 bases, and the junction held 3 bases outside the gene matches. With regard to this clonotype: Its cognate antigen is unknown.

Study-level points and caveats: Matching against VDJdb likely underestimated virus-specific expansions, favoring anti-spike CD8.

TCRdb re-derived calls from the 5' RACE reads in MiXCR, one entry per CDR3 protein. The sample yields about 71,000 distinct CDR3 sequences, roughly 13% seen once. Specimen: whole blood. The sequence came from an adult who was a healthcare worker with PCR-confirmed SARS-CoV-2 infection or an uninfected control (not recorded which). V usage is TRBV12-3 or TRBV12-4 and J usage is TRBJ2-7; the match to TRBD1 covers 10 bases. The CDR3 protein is CASSPGQGPYEQYF. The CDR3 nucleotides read TGTGCCAGCAGTCCGGGACAGGGGCCCTACGAGCAGTACTTC.